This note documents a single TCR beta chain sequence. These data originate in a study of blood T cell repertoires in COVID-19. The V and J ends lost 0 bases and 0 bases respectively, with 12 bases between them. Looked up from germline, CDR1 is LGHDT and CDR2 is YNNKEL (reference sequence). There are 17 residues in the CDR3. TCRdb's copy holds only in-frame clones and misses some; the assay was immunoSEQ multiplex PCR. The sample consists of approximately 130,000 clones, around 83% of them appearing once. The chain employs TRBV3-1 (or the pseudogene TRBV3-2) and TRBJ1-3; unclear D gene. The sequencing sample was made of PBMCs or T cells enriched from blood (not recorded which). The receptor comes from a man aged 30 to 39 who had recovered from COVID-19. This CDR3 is CASSQDSYRVSGNTIYF. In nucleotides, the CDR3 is TGTGCCAGCAGCCAAGACTCCTACAGAGTCTCTGGAAACACCATATATTTT.